This paragraph covers one TCR beta chain sequence. Here immunoSEQ multiplex PCR was the method, and the copy in TCRdb shows in-frame clones only, minus some. The sample contains 150,000 to 200,000 clones, 90% to 95% of which appear only once. The data were taken from a study of T cell responses to AZD1222 COVID-19 vaccine. Trimming stripped 3 bases from V and 10 bases from J, with 13 bases between. The CDR3 has 14 amino acids. CDR1 and CDR2 from the germline V gene are SNHLY and FYNNEI. Material: peripheral blood, obtained on day 0 of AZD1222 vaccination. This clonotype was obtained from an adult in good health. The chain recombines TRBV2 with TRBJ1-6; D uncertain. The CDR3 here is CASSEQSPRSPLHF. CDR3 in DNA: TGTGCCAGCAGTGAGCAAAGTCCTCGGTCACCCCTCCACTTT.